These 22 T cell receptor beta chains came from one sample sequenced in a study of identical twins. MiXCR, run by TCRdb on the 5' RACE reads, gives a single entry per CDR3 protein. The sample records about 530,000 distinct CDR3 sequences, approximately 20% being singletons. The sample also formed part of further work on yellow fever vaccine responses in identical twins.

Sequenced input: CD4+ T cells sorted from blood. These receptors were taken from a woman aged 18-29 years in good health.

This clonotype was seen a few times. V gene TRBV5-1 combines with J gene TRBJ2-2; D gene ambiguous. The V end was cut by 0 bases, the J end by 0 bases, with 3 bases between. This CDR3 region has 14 residues. Germline V CDR1 and CDR2: SGHRS, YFSETQ. DNA of the CDR3: TGCGCCAGCAGCTTGGACACGAACACCGGGGAGCTGTTTTTT. Protein: CASSLDTNTGELFF.

This clonotype showed up just a few times. J is TRBJ2-7 and V is TRBV18; no definite D call. Between the trimmed V and J ends, which lost 5 bases and 2 bases, there was a span of 16 bases. Germline loops: CDR1 KGHSH, CDR2 LQKENI. This CDR3 contains 15 residues. The CDR3 nucleotides are TGTGCCAGCTCATACCCCCCTCATCCACCCTACGAGCAGTACTTC. It codes for CASSYPPHPPYEQYF.

This clonotype occurred a few times. This sequence joins TRBV20-1 and TRBJ2-3; TRBD1 matches at 8 bases. The V segment lost 0 bases and the J segment 1 base; nucleotides outside the gene matches: 6. The CDR3 is 16 residues long. Germline values: CDR1 DFQATT, CDR2 SNEGSKA (reference sequence). The CDR3 DNA is TGCAGTGCTAGAGATGACAGGGGCTGGGGCACAGATACGCAGTATTTT. It is translated as CSARDDRGWGTDTQYF.

The genes are TRBV29-1 and TRBJ2-3; 8 bases are shared with TRBD2. The CDR3 is 14 amino acids. Germline V gene data show CDR1 as SQVTM and CDR2 as ANQGSEA. V was pared by 5 bases and J by 2 bases, with 6 bases of the junction left unmatched. CDR3 residues: CSVPGTRHTDTQYF. In nucleotides, the CDR3 is TGCAGCGTTCCCGGGACTAGACACACAGATACGCAGTATTTT.

The rearrangement uses TRBV18 and TRBJ2-1, with D perhaps assigned TRBD1 or TRBD2 (5 bases each). CDR1 is KGHSH and CDR2 is LQKENI in the germline V gene. There are 12 residues in the CDR3. Trimming left V 5 bases short and J 6 bases short, with 8 bases between. The CDR3 DNA is TGTGCCAGCTCAAATGGGGGCAATGAGCAGTTCTTC. Encoded protein: CASSNGGNEQFF.

Details on this clonotype: One junction end disagrees with the germline gene, perhaps due to a read error. The rearrangement links TRBV12-3 or TRBV12-4 to TRBJ1-2; D gene unclear. The CDR3 loop spans 12 amino acids. Here the CDR3 reads CASSLGSRGSSF. The DNA of the CDR3 is TGTGCCAGCAGTTTAGGTTCCAGAGGGTCCTCCTTC.

This clonotype showed up just once. V gene TRBV5-6 combines with J gene TRBJ2-5; TRBD2 aligns across 9 bases. With 5 bases clipped from V and 5 bases from J, the junction kept 19 bases outside the gene matches. The CDR3 has 18 residues. The germline V gene encodes CDR1 SGHDT and CDR2 YYEEEE. CDR3 amino acids: CASRPAWGISGGWETQYF. CDR3 nucleotides: TGTGCCAGCAGACCAGCTTGGGGGATTAGCGGGGGCTGGGAGACCCAGTACTTC.

The V gene is TRBV10-2, the J gene TRBJ2-1, with 9 bases that match TRBD2. The CDR3 contains 17 residues. Unmatched junction bases numbered 10, after V lost 7 bases and J lost 0 bases. The germline V gene encodes CDR1 WSHSY and CDR2 SAAADI. This CDR3 reads CASKVSGGASSYNEQFF. The CDR3 DNA sequence: TGCGCCAGCAAGGTTAGCGGGGGTGCTAGCTCCTACAATGAGCAGTTCTTC.

The rearrangement links TRBV12-3 or TRBV12-4 to TRBJ2-1, with 9 bases fitting TRBD2. Germline trimming cut 8 bases from V and 5 bases from J; bases unmatched to any gene: 7. This CDR3 region has 14 residues. The CDR3 region is CASVRLAGNNEQFF. As DNA, the CDR3 is TGTGCCAGCGTTAGGCTAGCGGGGAACAATGAGCAGTTCTTC.

V gene TRBV20-1 combines with J gene TRBJ2-1, with 9 nucleotides matching TRBD1. The germline CDR1 and CDR2 sequences are DFQATT and SNEGSKA (reference sequence). The ends lost 3 bases at V and 6 bases at J; junction bases unmatched: 6. The CDR3 spans 14 residues. In DNA, the CDR3 is TGCAGTGCTAGTTACAGGGGGCAGCGCAATGAGCAGTTCTTC. This gives the protein CSASYRGQRNEQFF.

The CDR3 loop reads CSALPAGGVMQYF. The DNA of the CDR3 is TGCAGTGCTTTGCCAGCGGGAGGAGTGATGCAGTACTTC. The chain recombines TRBV20-1 with TRBJ2-7; 9 nucleotides align to TRBD2. Germline trimming cut 5 bases from V and 9 bases from J; bases unmatched to any gene: 11. The germline gives CDR1 DFQATT, CDR2 SNEGSKA (reference sequence). CDR3 length: 13 residues.

This clonotype has a handful of counts. The J gene is TRBJ2-5, the V gene TRBV20-1, with D unresolved. V was trimmed by 0 bases and J by 3 bases, leaving 8 bases between them. Germline lookup yields CDR1 DFQATT and CDR2 SNEGSKA (reference sequence). CDR3 length equals 13 residues. The DNA of the CDR3 is TGCAGTGCTAGAGATCGGGTTGAAGAGACCCAGTACTTC. Its protein is CSARDRVEETQYF.

The chain carries TRBV7-9 and TRBJ1-2; D unclear. This CDR3 region has 14 residues. CDR1 is SEHNR, CDR2 FQNEAQ, per germline (reference sequence). The V end lost 5 bases, the J end lost 4 bases, and 14 bases lay between the germline ends. CDR3 amino acids: CASSQKDEIYGYTF. The CDR3 region has the DNA TGTGCCAGCAGCCAGAAGGATGAAATCTATGGCTACACCTTC. Full variable domain (missing parts from reference TRBV7-9 and TRBJ1-2): DTGVSQNPRHKITKRGQNVTFRCDPISEHNRLYWYRQTLGQGPEFLTYFQNEAQLEKSRLLSDRFSAERPKGSFSTLEIQRTEQGDSAMYLCASSQKDEIYGYTFGSGTRLTVV.

This clonotype was observed a few times. The chain is built from TRBV7-9 and TRBJ2-5, with TRBD2 matching over 10 bases. The trim removed 5 bases at V and 1 base at J, leaving 10 bases unmatched. There are 17 residues in the CDR3. Germline V CDR1 and CDR2: SEHNR, FQNEAQ (reference sequence). CDR3 sequence: CASSRLSSGGIQETQYF. CDR3 nucleotides: TGTGCCAGCAGCCGGCTAAGTAGCGGGGGGATCCAAGAGACCCAGTACTTC.

The rearrangement joins TRBV7-9 to TRBJ1-1; D is undetermined. Germline V CDR1 and CDR2: SEHNR, FQNEAQ (reference sequence). V was pared by 1 base and J by 4 bases, with 13 bases between. The CDR3 contains 15 residues. In nucleotides, the CDR3 is TGTGCCAGCAGCTTAGAGGCCGGGCCACGCACTGAAGCTTTCTTT. It yields the protein CASSLEAGPRTEAFF.

J is TRBJ2-1 and V is TRBV5-4; 7 positions match TRBD2. With V trimmed by 1 base and J by 4 bases, 8 bases remained unmatched. Per the germline V gene, CDR1 is SGHNT and CDR2 is YYREEE (reference sequence). The CDR3 extends over 16 amino acids. The CDR3 loop reads CASSLSLSGLYNEQFF. Written as DNA, the CDR3 is TGTGCCAGCAGCTTGTCGCTTAGCGGGCTTTACAATGAGCAGTTCTTC. Looking up the rest from reference TRBV5-4 and TRBJ2-1 gives the full variable domain: ETGVTQSPTHLIKTRGQQVTLRCSSQSGHNTVSWYQQALGQGPQFIFQYYREEENGRGNFPPRFSGLQFPNYSSELNVNALELDDSALYLCASSLSLSGLYNEQFFGPGTRLTVL.

This clonotype has only a few counts. This rearrangement joins TRBV20-1 to TRBJ1-6, with 8 nucleotides matching TRBD1. The CDR3 consists of 15 residues. The V gene's germline CDR1 is DFQATT and CDR2 SNEGSKA (reference sequence). V was clipped by 6 bases and J by 6 bases; unmatched bases: 10. CDR3 nucleotides: TGCAGTGCACGACAGGGGTCGGACGGTAATTCACCCCTCCACTTT. It translates to CSARQGSDGNSPLHF.

The rearrangement links TRBV18 to TRBJ2-4; D is possibly TRBD1 (5 bases). Per germline, CDR1 KGHSH and CDR2 LQKENI. The CDR3 is made up of 13 amino acids. V was cut by 1 base and J by 7 bases, with 8 bases left in between. This CDR3 is CASSPQTVNIQYF. DNA of the CDR3: TGTGCCAGCTCACCACAGACAGTGAACATTCAGTACTTC.

V and J are TRBV7-9 and TRBJ2-7; D is undetermined. V was trimmed by 5 bases and J by 4 bases, leaving 21 bases between them. Germline lookup yields CDR1 SEHNR and CDR2 FQNEAQ (reference sequence). The CDR3 loop spans 16 amino acids. CDR3 nucleotide sequence: TGTGCCAGCAGCCCCCGTTGGGCGGACGTCCCTTACGAGCAGTACTTC. Its translation: CASSPRWADVPYEQYF.

The rearrangement links TRBV29-1 to TRBJ2-7; 9 nucleotides align to TRBD2. V dropped 0 bases and J dropped 2; count of bases not matched to a gene: 5. This CDR3 is 15 amino acids long. Germline V gene data show CDR1 as SQVTM and CDR2 as ANQGSEA. The CDR3 spells CSVEDKASGTYEQYF. The CDR3 bases are TGCAGCGTTGAAGATAAGGCTAGCGGGACCTACGAGCAGTACTTC.

The sample holds one count of this clonotype. The genes are TRBV14 and TRBJ2-2; unclear D gene. V lost 0 bases and J 6 bases, leaving 11 bases between the germline ends. The CDR3 length is 15 residues. From germline, CDR1 is SGHDN and CDR2 FVKESK. CDR3 region: CASSQESLGPGELFF. Here the CDR3 DNA reads TGTGCCAGCAGCCAAGAGTCTTTAGGACCCGGGGAGCTGTTTTTT.

This clonotype was detected only a few times. This chain links TRBV5-1 with TRBJ2-3, with 8 positions matching TRBD2. This CDR3 is built from 15 residues. Germline loops: CDR1 SGHRS, CDR2 YFSETQ. With V trimmed by 3 bases and J by 3 bases, 6 bases remained unmatched. Here the CDR3 reads CASSSGGEVTDTQYF. In nucleotides, the CDR3 is TGCGCCAGCAGCTCCGGGGGGGAAGTGACAGATACGCAGTATTTT.